This T cell receptor beta chain was observed in a study of CD8+ T cells in alopecia areata. Overall study: Twice daily, treated patients received 5 to 10 mg of oral tofacitinib.

Study-level points and caveats: Scalp repertoires also include resident alphabeta T cells from normal skin. Normal scalp had lower clonality than lesional scalp, with alopecia totalis/universalis lesions showing this most strongly.

Extracted RNA was reverse transcribed, and the resulting cDNA served as sequencing template. Sequencing used immunoSEQ multiplex PCR; TCRdb keeps in-frame clones, though not all of them. Of some 100,000 clones in the sample, more than 30% are singletons; the top ten hold 3.1%. Germline lookup yields CDR1 MNHEY and CDR2 SMNVEV (reference sequence). There are 15 residues in the CDR3. Trimming shortened V by 6 bases and J by 2 bases, and 14 bases separated the two germline ends. Remarks on this clone: Its target is unknown.

The sorting of PBMCs gave CD4+ and CD8+ T cells. The sample consisted of CD4+ T cells sorted from blood. This chain uses TRBV27 with TRBJ1-5; D remains unclear. The receptor was derived from a human donor with alopecia areata. The CDR3 DNA sequence: TGTGCCAGCAGCCTCAACACCGGGGGCAATCAGCCCCAGCATTTT. Translated: CASSLNTGGNQPQHF.